A selection of T cell receptor beta chains follows, all from one sample in a study of control samples from healthy donors and cancer patients. The method was immunoSEQ multiplex PCR; TCRdb's version includes in-frame clones alone and lacks a portion of them. The sample features about 190,000 clones, with approximately 2.2% in its top ten. The sample was blood. Receptor source: a woman in her twenties or thirties in good health. Both conserved end residues are part of each CDR3. The D gene is left open where the match is weak.

J: TRBJ1-6
D: -
V: TRBV6-6
CDR3: CASSEGNNSPLHF
DNA: TGTGCCAGCAGTGAGGGAAATAATTCACCCCTCCACTTT

J: TRBJ1-2
D: -
V: TRBV27
CDR3: CASSLNGYYGYTF
DNA: TGTGCCAGCAGTTTAAATGGGTACTATGGCTACACCTTC

J: TRBJ2-3
D: TRBD1
V: TRBV29-1
CDR3: CSVDRVGQGSPDTQYF
DNA: TGCAGCGTTGATCGGGTGGGACAGGGTAGCCCAGATACGCAGTATTTT

J: TRBJ1-2
D: -
V: TRBV12-3/TRBV12-4
CDR3: CASSRTYGYTF
DNA: TGTGCCAGCAGTCGGACCTATGGCTACACCTTC

J: TRBJ2-1
D: TRBD1
V: TRBV4-1
CDR3: CASSPGTGSYNEQFF
DNA: TGCGCCAGCAGCCCCGGGACAGGTTCCTACAATGAGCAGTTCTTC

J: TRBJ1-1
D: -
V: TRBV7-9
CDR3: CASSIHGGADTEAFF
DNA: TGTGCCAGCAGCATCCACGGGGGCGCTGACACTGAAGCTTTCTTT

J: TRBJ1-1
D: -
V: TRBV10-3
CDR3: CAISELMANTEAFF
DNA: TGTGCCATCAGTGAGCTGATGGCTAACACTGAAGCTTTCTTT

J: TRBJ1-2
D: TRBD1
V: TRBV23-1
CDR3: CASSHLTGTAPLRRYGYTF
DNA: TGCGCCAGCAGTCACCTGACCGGGACAGCACCACTCCGGCGATATGGCTACACCTTC

J: TRBJ1-1
D: TRBD1
V: TRBV2
CDR3: CASSAQRDRGGTEAFF
DNA: TGTGCCAGCAGTGCCCAAAGGGACAGGGGAGGAACTGAAGCTTTCTTT

J: TRBJ1-1
D: TRBD1
V: TRBV29-1
CDR3: CSLKNTGVKGTEAFF
DNA: TGCAGCCTGAAGAATACAGGGGTAAAGGGCACTGAAGCTTTCTTT

J: TRBJ2-5
D: -
V: TRBV5-4
CDR3: CASSLGGGQETQYF
DNA: TGTGCCAGCAGCTTGGGGGGCGGCCAAGAGACCCAGTACTTC

J: TRBJ1-4
D: -
V: TRBV27
CDR3: CASSLSRGEKLFF
DNA: TGTGCCAGCAGTTTATCCCGGGGTGAAAAACTGTTTTTT

J: TRBJ1-5
D: -
V: TRBV5-1
CDR3: CASSLWGENQPQHF
DNA: TGCGCCAGCAGCTTGTGGGGGGAGAATCAGCCCCAGCATTTT

J: TRBJ2-7
D: -
V: TRBV7-9
CDR3: CASSSDYEQYF
DNA: TGTGCCAGCAGTTCAGACTACGAGCAGTACTTC

J: TRBJ1-5
D: -
V: TRBV24-1
CDR3: CATSEGRSNQPQHF
DNA: TGTGCCACCAGTGAAGGCAGAAGCAATCAGCCCCAGCATTTT

J: TRBJ2-7
D: -
V: TRBV5-1
CDR3: CASSLDNSYEQYF
DNA: TGCGCCAGCAGCTTGGACAACAGCTACGAGCAGTACTTC

J: TRBJ1-2
D: -
V: TRBV25-1
CDR3: CASSPGWHYGYTF
DNA: TGTGCCAGCAGTCCCGGGTGGCACTATGGCTACACCTTC

J: TRBJ1-1
D: -
V: TRBV28
CDR3: CATTNPVFSEAFF
DNA: TGTGCCACCACGAACCCCGTTTTTTCTGAAGCTTTCTTT

J: TRBJ2-7
D: TRBD1
V: TRBV4-3
CDR3: CASSQDAGTGGYEQYF
DNA: TGCGCCAGCAGCCAAGATGCCGGGACAGGGGGCTACGAGCAGTACTTC

J: TRBJ2-7
D: -
V: TRBV10-2
CDR3: CASSVSNEQYF
DNA: TGCGCCAGCAGTGTCAGCAACGAGCAGTACTTC

J: TRBJ1-3
D: -
V: TRBV2
CDR3: CASSEEGNTIYF
DNA: TGTGCCAGCAGTGAAGAGGGAAACACCATATATTTT

J: TRBJ1-6
D: TRBD1
V: TRBV6-5
CDR3: CASSYSGTGSVSLHF
DNA: TGTGCCAGCAGTTACTCCGGGACAGGGTCCGTATCCCTCCACTTT

J: TRBJ2-3
D: -
V: TRBV7-9
CDR3: CASSSPWGDRADTQYF
DNA: TGTGCCAGCAGCTCACCTTGGGGGGACAGAGCAGATACGCAGTATTTT

J: TRBJ2-1
D: TRBD2
V: TRBV28
CDR3: CASSSTGTSVNEQFF
DNA: TGTGCCAGCAGTTCAACCGGGACTAGCGTAAATGAGCAGTTCTTC

J: TRBJ2-3
D: -
V: TRBV19
CDR3: CASRQGGTDTQYF
DNA: TGTGCCAGTAGACAGGGTGGAACAGATACGCAGTATTTT

J: TRBJ2-7
D: -
V: TRBV7-9
CDR3: CASRVDAANSYEQYF
DNA: TGTGCCAGCAGGGTCGATGCCGCCAACTCCTACGAGCAGTACTTC

J: TRBJ1-2
D: -
V: TRBV7-9
CDR3: CASSLGVSSGYTF
DNA: TGTGCCAGCAGCTTAGGGGTATCGTCTGGCTACACCTTC

J: TRBJ1-4
D: -
V: TRBV12-3/TRBV12-4
CDR3: CASSLAVDKLFF
DNA: TGTGCCAGCAGTTTGGCGGTTGACAAACTGTTTTTT

J: TRBJ1-1
D: -
V: TRBV6-5
CDR3: CASSYSVNTEAFF
DNA: TGTGCCAGCAGTTACTCGGTGAACACTGAAGCTTTCTTT

J: TRBJ1-2
D: -
V: TRBV24-1
CDR3: CAAGTGYGYTF
DNA: TGTGCCGCCGGAACAGGCTATGGCTACACCTTC

J: TRBJ2-3
D: TRBD1
V: TRBV5-1
CDR3: CASSSGQGGTDTQYF
DNA: TGCGCCAGCAGCTCGGGACAGGGAGGCACAGATACGCAGTATTTT

J: TRBJ2-3
D: TRBD2
V: TRBV9
CDR3: CASSPTSGGSQRTDTQYF
DNA: TGTGCCAGCAGCCCTACTAGCGGGGGAAGCCAGCGCACAGATACGCAGTATTTT

J: TRBJ2-1
D: -
V: TRBV7-3
CDR3: CASSSNPRDEQFF
DNA: TGTGCCAGCAGCTCAAACCCTAGGGATGAGCAGTTCTTC

J: TRBJ2-7
D: -
V: TRBV4-2
CDR3: CASSQDAGPYEQYF
DNA: TGTGCCAGCAGCCAAGATGCGGGCCCCTACGAGCAGTACTTC

J: TRBJ1-5
D: -
V: TRBV4-1
CDR3: CASSQDGGGGNQPQHF
DNA: TGCGCCAGCAGCCAAGATGGCGGGGGAGGCAATCAGCCCCAGCATTTT

J: TRBJ2-7
D: -
V: TRBV12-3/TRBV12-4
CDR3: CASSSPYEQYF
DNA: TGTGCCAGCAGTTCCCCTTACGAGCAGTACTTC

J: TRBJ1-1
D: -
V: TRBV2
CDR3: CASRIDRPRIMNTEAFF
DNA: TGTGCCAGCAGAATTGACCGACCCAGGATTATGAACACTGAAGCTTTCTTT

J: TRBJ2-3
D: TRBD2
V: TRBV30
CDR3: CAWERGRRDTQYF
DNA: TGTGCCTGGGAGCGGGGAAGACGGGATACGCAGTATTTT

J: TRBJ2-5
D: -
V: TRBV5-8
CDR3: CASSLDQQETQYF
DNA: TGTGCCAGCAGCTTGGACCAGCAAGAGACCCAGTACTTC

J: TRBJ1-1
D: -
V: TRBV2
CDR3: CAGSQGMNTEAFF
DNA: TGTGCCGGTTCACAGGGTATGAACACTGAAGCTTTCTTT

J: TRBJ1-1
D: TRBD1
V: TRBV6-5
CDR3: CASSKQGSTEAFF
DNA: TGTGCCAGCAGTAAACAGGGGAGCACTGAAGCTTTCTTT

J: TRBJ1-5
D: TRBD1
V: TRBV3-1/TRBV3-2
CDR3: CASSQGLTGDSNQPQHF
DNA: TGTGCCAGCAGCCAAGGTCTAACAGGGGATAGCAATCAGCCCCAGCATTTT

J: TRBJ2-1
D: -
V: TRBV29-1
CDR3: CSVEGQGSYNEQFF
DNA: TGCAGCGTTGAGGGGCAGGGGTCCTACAATGAGCAGTTCTTC

J: TRBJ2-4
D: TRBD2
V: TRBV7-9
CDR3: CASSLGRVAKNIQYF
DNA: TGTGCCAGCAGCTTGGGGAGGGTAGCCAAAAACATTCAGTACTTC

J: TRBJ1-2
D: TRBD1
V: TRBV2
CDR3: CASRPTGSNYGYTF
DNA: TGTGCCAGCCGTCCGACAGGGTCTAACTATGGCTACACCTTC

J: TRBJ1-2
D: -
V: TRBV20-1
CDR3: CSARFQYGYTF
DNA: TGCAGTGCTAGATTCCAGTATGGCTACACCTTC

J: TRBJ1-2
D: TRBD1
V: TRBV11-2
CDR3: CASSVAGTGAYGYTF
DNA: TGTGCCAGCAGCGTCGCCGGGACAGGGGCCTATGGCTACACCTTC

J: TRBJ1-5
D: -
V: TRBV15
CDR3: CATSRGQFQDSNQPQHF
DNA: TGTGCCACCAGCAGAGGCCAGTTCCAGGATAGCAATCAGCCCCAGCATTTT

J: TRBJ1-3
D: -
V: TRBV12-3/TRBV12-4
CDR3: CASRFASGNTIYF
DNA: TGTGCCAGCAGGTTCGCCTCTGGAAACACCATATATTTT

J: TRBJ1-6
D: -
V: TRBV7-3
CDR3: CASSPTPANSPLHF
DNA: TGTGCCAGCAGTCCTACTCCCGCAAATTCACCCCTCCACTTT

J: TRBJ2-1
D: TRBD2
V: TRBV10-3
CDR3: CAISVPTSGIWHEQFF
DNA: TGTGCCATCAGTGTCCCGACTAGCGGGATTTGGCATGAGCAGTTCTTC

J: TRBJ1-4
D: -
V: TRBV5-1
CDR3: CASSIGAGSTNEKLFF
DNA: TGCGCCAGCAGCATAGGGGCAGGGAGTACTAATGAAAAACTGTTTTTT

J: TRBJ1-6
D: -
V: TRBV2
CDR3: CASSVTRSNSPLHF
DNA: TGTGCCAGCAGTGTAACTCGAAGTAATTCACCCCTCCACTTT

J: TRBJ1-1
D: -
V: TRBV6-9
CDR3: CASSYLHRMVDTEAFF
DNA: TGTGCCAGCAGTTATCTGCACAGGATGGTGGACACTGAAGCTTTCTTT

J: TRBJ2-1
D: -
V: TRBV19
CDR3: CASSIYGQSNEQFF
DNA: TGTGCCAGTAGTATATACGGCCAAAGCAATGAGCAGTTCTTC

J: TRBJ1-1
D: -
V: TRBV7-9
CDR3: CASSYRVTEAFF
DNA: TGTGCCAGCAGCTATAGGGTCACTGAAGCTTTCTTT

J: TRBJ1-5
D: -
V: TRBV19
CDR3: CASSIGGGRLSNQPQHF
DNA: TGTGCCAGTAGTATAGGCGGGGGGAGGCTTAGCAATCAGCCCCAGCATTTT

J: TRBJ1-5
D: -
V: TRBV6-5
CDR3: CASSYSQGNQPQHF
DNA: TGTGCCAGCAGTTACTCCCAGGGCAATCAGCCCCAGCATTTT

J: TRBJ2-7
D: -
V: TRBV7-2
CDR3: CASSLAPSQSYEQYF
DNA: TGTGCCAGCAGCTTAGCGCCTAGCCAATCCTACGAGCAGTACTTC

J: TRBJ2-7
D: -
V: TRBV5-1
CDR3: CASSLEVNYEQYF
DNA: TGCGCCAGCAGCTTGGAAGTCAATTACGAGCAGTACTTC